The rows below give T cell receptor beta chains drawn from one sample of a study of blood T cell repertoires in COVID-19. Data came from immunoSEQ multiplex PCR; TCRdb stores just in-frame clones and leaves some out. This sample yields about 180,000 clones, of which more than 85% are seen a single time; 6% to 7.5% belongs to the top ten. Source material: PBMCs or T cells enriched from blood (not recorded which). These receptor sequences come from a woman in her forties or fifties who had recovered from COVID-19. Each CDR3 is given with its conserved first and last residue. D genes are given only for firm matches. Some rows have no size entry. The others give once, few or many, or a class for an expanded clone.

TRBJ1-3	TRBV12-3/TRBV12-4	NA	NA	TGTGCCAGCAGTCCGAATGGAGGCACCATATATTTT	CASSPNGGTIYF
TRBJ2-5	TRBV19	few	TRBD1	TGTGCCAGTAGTACAGGGGACAGGGGTCGCCAAGAGACCCAGTACTTC	CASSTGDRGRQETQYF
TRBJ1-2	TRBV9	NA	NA	TGTGCCAGCAGCCCCGACATAAACTATGGCTACACCTTC	CASSPDINYGYTF
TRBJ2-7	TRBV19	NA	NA	TGTGCCAGTAGTATTAGGGCGGGCAACTCCTACGAGCAGTACTTC	CASSIRAGNSYEQYF
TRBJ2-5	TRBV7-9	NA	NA	TGTGCCAGCAGTTTTTACAGGGAAGAGACCCAGTACTTC	CASSFYREETQYF
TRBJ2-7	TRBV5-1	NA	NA	TGCGCCAGCAGCTTGGTGGCAGGCAACCCTTACGAGCAGTACTTC	CASSLVAGNPYEQYF
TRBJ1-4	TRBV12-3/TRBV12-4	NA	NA	TGTGCCAGCAGGGGCCTTTCTAATGAAAAACTGTTTTTT	CASRGLSNEKLFF
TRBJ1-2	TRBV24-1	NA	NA	TGTGCCACCAGTGACCCTCGGACAGTCGTCGGCTACACCTTC	CATSDPRTVVGYTF
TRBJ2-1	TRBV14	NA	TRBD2	TGTGCCAGCAGCCAGGAAGCGGGAGTCTACTACAATGAGCAGTTCTTC	CASSQEAGVYYNEQFF
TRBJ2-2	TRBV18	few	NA	TGTGCCAGCTCCGGGACAAGCACCGGGGAGCTGTTTTTT	CASSGTSTGELFF
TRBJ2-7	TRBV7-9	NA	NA	TGTGCCAGCAGCTTAGCTCGGGACAACGAGCAGTACTTC	CASSLARDNEQYF
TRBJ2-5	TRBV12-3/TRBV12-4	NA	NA	TGTGCCAGCAGTCCACAAGAGACCCAGTACTTC	CASSPQETQYF
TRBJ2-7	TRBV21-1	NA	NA	TGTGCCAGCAGGGCTAGGAGAGCAGGGGGGATCTACGAGCAGTACTTC	CASRARRAGGIYEQYF
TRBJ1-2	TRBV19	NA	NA	TGTGCCAGTAGGCCACAGGGTGTCATCGGCTACACCTTC	CASRPQGVIGYTF
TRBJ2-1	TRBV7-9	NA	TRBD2	TGTGCCAGCAGCCCCGGGACTAGCGGGCACAATGAGCAGTTCTTC	CASSPGTSGHNEQFF
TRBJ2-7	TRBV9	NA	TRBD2	TGTGCCAGCAGGGAACTTAGCGGGGTTGCCTACGAGCAGTACTTC	CASRELSGVAYEQYF
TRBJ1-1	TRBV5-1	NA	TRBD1	TGCGCCAGCAGCACCGGACAGGGTTTAGAGGATCCTAGAGAAGCTTTCTTT	CASSTGQGLEDPREAFF
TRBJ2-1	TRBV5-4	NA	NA	TGTGCCAGCAGCTTGGTAGCGAGCTACAATGAGCAGTTCTTC	CASSLVASYNEQFF
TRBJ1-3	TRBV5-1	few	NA	TGCGCCAGCAGCTTGCCTCCTTTAGGGGGAGGAAACACCATATATTTT	CASSLPPLGGGNTIYF
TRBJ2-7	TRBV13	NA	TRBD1	TGTGCCAGCAGCCCAACTGACAGGGTTAGTCGTTTCGAGCAGTACTTC	CASSPTDRVSRFEQYF
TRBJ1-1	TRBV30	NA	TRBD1	TGTGCCTTCTCCCCTGACAGGGGCGATGAAGCTTTCTTT	CAFSPDRGDEAFF
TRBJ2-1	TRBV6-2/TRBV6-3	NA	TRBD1	TGTGCCAGCAGTGATCGGGACAGGGGCTTCTACAATGAGCAGTTCTTC	CASSDRDRGFYNEQFF
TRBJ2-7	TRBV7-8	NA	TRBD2	TGTGCCAGCAGCCGGCGGGAGGGCGAGCAGTACTTC	CASSRREGEQYF
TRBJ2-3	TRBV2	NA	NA	TGTGCCAGCAGTGACCAGGGTATCGGGACAGATACGCAGTATTTT	CASSDQGIGTDTQYF
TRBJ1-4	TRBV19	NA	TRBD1	TGTGCCAGTACCAAACTACGGGACAGTGAAAAACTGTTTTTT	CASTKLRDSEKLFF
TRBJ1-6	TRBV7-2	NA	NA	TGTGCCAGCAGCTTAGGCCAGACACCCCTCCACTTT	CASSLGQTPLHF
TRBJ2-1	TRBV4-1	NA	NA	TGCGCCAGCAGCCAAGTGTCAGCGCCCAATGAGCAGTTCTTC	CASSQVSAPNEQFF
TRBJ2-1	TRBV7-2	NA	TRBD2	TGTGCCAGGAAGCTAGCGGGAGAGAGCTCCTACAATGAGCAGTTCTTC	CARKLAGESSYNEQFF
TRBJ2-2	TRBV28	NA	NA	TGTGCCAGCACTAGCGAGACCGGGGAGCTGTTTTTT	CASTSETGELFF
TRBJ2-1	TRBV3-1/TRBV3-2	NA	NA	TGTGCCAGCAGCCAAGATCTAGGGAGTGAGCAGTTCTTC	CASSQDLGSEQFF
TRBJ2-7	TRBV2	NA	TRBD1	TGTGCCAGCAGTCCAGGGACAGGGCAGACCTACGAGCAGTACTTC	CASSPGTGQTYEQYF
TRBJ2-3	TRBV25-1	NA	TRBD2	TGTGCCAGCAGTGAGTCGGGAGGGGATACGCAGTATTTT	CASSESGGDTQYF
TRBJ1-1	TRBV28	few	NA	TGTGCCAGCAGTTTATCGGCGGGGGAGGACACTGAAGCTTTCTTT	CASSLSAGEDTEAFF
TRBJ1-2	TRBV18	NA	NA	TGTGCCAGCTCCCCGGACAGAGCTAACTATGGCTACACCTTC	CASSPDRANYGYTF
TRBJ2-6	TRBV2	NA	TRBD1	TGTGCCAGCAGTCCCGGGACAGGGGGAGCCTCTGGGGCCAACGTCCTGACTTTC	CASSPGTGGASGANVLTF
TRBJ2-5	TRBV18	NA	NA	TGTGCCAGCTCACCACTACCTCGGGAGACCCAGTACTTC	CASSPLPRETQYF
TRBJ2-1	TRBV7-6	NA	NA	TGTGCCAGCAGCTTTTCAGCGAGCTCCTACAATGAGCAGTTCTTC	CASSFSASSYNEQFF
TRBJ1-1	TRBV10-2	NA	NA	TGCGCCAGCAGTGAGTCGCGGACAACCGAAGCTTTCTTT	CASSESRTTEAFF
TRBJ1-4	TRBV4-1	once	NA	TGCGCCAGCAGCCAAGATTCAGGGGTCAATGAAAAACTGTTTTTT	CASSQDSGVNEKLFF
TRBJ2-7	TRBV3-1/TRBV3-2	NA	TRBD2	TGTGCCAGCAGCCAAGGACTAGCGGGTGCCTACGAGCAGTACTTC	CASSQGLAGAYEQYF
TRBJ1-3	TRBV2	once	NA	TGTGCCAGCAGTCCCGGGACATATATTGGAAACACCATATATTTT	CASSPGTYIGNTIYF
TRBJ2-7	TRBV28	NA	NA	TGTGCCAGCAAATCACCGGGGAACTACGAGCAGTACTTC	CASKSPGNYEQYF
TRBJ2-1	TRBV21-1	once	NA	TGTGCCAGCAGCAGCCGCCCAGTGGTAAATAACTCTAAACAGGGGGCTAGGACAAATGAGCAGTTCTTC	CASSSRPVVNNSKQGARTNEQFF
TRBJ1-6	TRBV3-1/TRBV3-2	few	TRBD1	TGTGCCAGCAGCCAGGGACAGAGGGATAATTCACCCCTCCACTTT	CASSQGQRDNSPLHF
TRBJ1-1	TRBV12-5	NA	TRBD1	TGTGCTAGTGGTTTGGGACAGGGCACCACTGAAGCTTTCTTT	CASGLGQGTTEAFF
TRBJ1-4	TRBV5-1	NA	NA	TGCGCCAGCAGCTTGCCCCGGTTAGTTGCTAATGAAAAACTGTTTTTT	CASSLPRLVANEKLFF
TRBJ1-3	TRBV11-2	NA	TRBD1	TGTGCCAGCAGCCAACAGGGGGCTTCAGGAAACACCATATATTTT	CASSQQGASGNTIYF
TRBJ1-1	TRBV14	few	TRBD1	TGTGCCAGCAGCCCGCTGATGGGACAGGGCAACACTGAAGCTTTCTTT	CASSPLMGQGNTEAFF
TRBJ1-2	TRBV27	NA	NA	TGTGCCAGCAGTCCCCAAGGACAGCCACATCGGGGCTATGGCTACACCTTC	CASSPQGQPHRGYGYTF